Given below is one TCR beta chain in context. Its antigen is unknown. These data originate in a study of cytomegalovirus exposure and HLA in healthy donors. Turning to the study itself: Earlier results showed 90 million to 120 million unique TCR beta sequences derived from about 179 million T cells.

V gave up 6 bases and J gave up 0 bases, with 9 bases separating them. The germline V gene encodes CDR1 SGHNT and CDR2 YENEEA. The CDR3 is 14 residues long. Study-wide points: The authors assumed roughly uniform sequencing depth across donors for presence/absence analyses. The investigators catalogued 164 TCR beta chains as cytomegalovirus-associated.

13 Jbeta primers and 60 Vbeta primers were used for the PCR. Some clones are missing from TCRdb's copy, which holds only in-frame ones; the method was immunoSEQ multiplex PCR. The data hold about 190,000 clones, with 84% observed a single time. Sequenced sample: PBMCs. This receptor was identified in a boy aged 5-17 years in good health and CMV-seronegative. The chain has TRBV11-3 and TRBJ2-1; D is ambiguous. The CDR3: CASSVADSYNEQFF. The DNA for the CDR3 is TGTGCCAGCAGTGTCGCGGACTCCTACAATGAGCAGTTCTTC.